The T cell receptor (beta chain) under discussion was sequenced for a study of shared clonotypes between healthy human individuals. Findings and caveats of the study: Sampling included only blood; tissue repertoires likely differ. With few donors, the genetic and exposure-history diversity represented was limited.

As to this clone: Its specificity is not known.

Germline V CDR1 and CDR2: SGHAT, FQDESV (reference sequence). V was trimmed by 6 bases and J by 1 base, leaving 12 bases between them. The CDR3 contains 14 residues. Some 30,000 T cell genomes, or around 200 ng DNA, went into the sorted-subset replicate PCRs. Sequencing was performed with immunoSEQ multiplex PCR; in TCRdb, only in-frame clones are kept and a portion is missing. The profile shows fewer than 850,000 clones, around 72% of them singletons. The chain is built from TRBV11-1 and TRBJ2-5; TRBD2 is a possible D gene (6 bases). The origin of this receptor is a woman younger than 45 in good health. What was sequenced was memory CD4+ T cells sorted from blood. Subset described: CD45RA-negative fraction. For the CDR3, the DNA is TGTGCCAGCAGGCCGGTGGGGGGCCAAGAGACCCAGTACTTC. It encodes CASRPVGGQETQYF.